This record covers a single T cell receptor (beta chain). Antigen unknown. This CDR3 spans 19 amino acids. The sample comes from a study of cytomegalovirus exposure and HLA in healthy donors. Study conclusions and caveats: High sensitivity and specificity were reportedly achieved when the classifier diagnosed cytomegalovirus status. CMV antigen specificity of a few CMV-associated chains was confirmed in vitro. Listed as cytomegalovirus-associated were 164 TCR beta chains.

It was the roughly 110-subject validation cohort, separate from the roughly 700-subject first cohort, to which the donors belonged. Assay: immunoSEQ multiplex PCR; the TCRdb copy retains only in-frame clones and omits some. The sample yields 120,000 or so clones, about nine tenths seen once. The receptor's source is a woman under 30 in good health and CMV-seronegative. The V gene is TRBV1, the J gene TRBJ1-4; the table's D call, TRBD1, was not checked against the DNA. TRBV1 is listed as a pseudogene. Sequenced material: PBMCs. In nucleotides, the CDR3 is TGCACCAGCAGCCAAGATCAGGGACAGGGGGCAGGGGGTAATGAAAAACTGTTTTTT. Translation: CTSSQDQGQGAGGNEKLFF.